The clone carrying this T cell receptor (beta chain) was counted ten times or more. Its antigen is unknown. The CDR3 spans 16 residues. Germline V gene sequence: CDR1 MNHEY, CDR2 SVGAGI. V was trimmed by 1 base and J by 7 bases, leaving 16 bases between them. Template-switch 5'RACE cDNA synthesis added a 10-nucleotide unique molecular identifier. Every sequencing run generated over 160 million TCR-beta sequences from 15-18 subjects. TCRdb analysed the 5' RACE reads with MiXCR anew, one entry per CDR3 protein. The sample lists 77,000 or so distinct CDR3 sequences, about 9.7% occurring once. The source of the sample is a study of neurological immune-mediated disorders. Study-wide results and caveats: No expanded-clone CDR3 amino acid sequence recurred across subjects, suggesting private TCR-beta repertoires.

The chain is built from TRBV6-5 and TRBJ2-2; either TRBD1 or TRBD2 may fit D (5 bases each). This receptor was obtained from a man in his fifties in good health. The material sequenced was PBMCs. DNA for the CDR3: TGTGCCAGCAGTTACTTGGCAGGGCGCCGGGGCGGGGAGCTGTTTTTT. Translating it yields CASSYLAGRRGGELFF.